Listed here are 9 T cell receptor beta chains from one sample, sequenced in a study of PD-1 blockade in classical Hodgkin lymphoma. Every patient was affected by relapse after autologous stem cell transplantation, while exposure to brentuximab vedotin was not uniform. Sequenced by immunoSEQ multiplex PCR; TCRdb stores in-frame clones only, minus some. The sample has more than 20,000 clones, around 80% seen once. The sequencing here drew on peripheral blood mononuclear cells (PBMCs), taken before the second cycle of nivolumab. Receptors were obtained from a human donor with classical Hodgkin lymphoma.

To note about this clone: A read error is the likely source, as a far larger clone sits one nucleotide away. V is TRBV15 and J is TRBJ1-5, with TRBD1 matching 10 bases. CDR3 size: 14 residues. With 8 bases clipped from V and 6 bases from J, the junction kept 7 bases outside the gene matches. CDR1 and CDR2 from the germline V gene are LNHNV and YYDKDF (reference sequence). The CDR3 is CATGSGQGVQPQHF. The CDR3 coding sequence is TGTGCCACCGGCTCAGGACAGGGGGTTCAGCCCCAGCATTTT.

The genes are TRBV5-5 and TRBJ2-2, with 7 bases lining up with TRBD2. The CDR3 consists of 16 residues. The germline CDR1 and CDR2 sequences are SGHKS and YYEKEE (reference sequence). V lost 0 bases, J lost 5 bases, and 7 bases stayed unmatched. The CDR3 bases are TGTGCCAGCAGCTTGGGGGAGGGGCCGAGTACCGGGGAGCTGTTTTTT. It yields the protein CASSLGEGPSTGELFF.

This clone was observed once. V usage is TRBV6-7 and J usage is TRBJ1-2; tentatively, D is TRBD1 (6 bases). TRBV6-7 is given ORF status, its function remaining uncertain. V was clipped by 6 bases and J by 8 bases, with 25 bases between them. This CDR3 has 16 residues. The CDR3 loop is CASSQEDRPLGEGYTF. DNA of the CDR3: TGTGCCAGCAGCCAAGAGGACAGACCCTTGGGCGAAGGCTACACCTTC.

Only a few counts were recorded for this clone. V is TRBV4-3 and J is TRBJ2-7; the match to TRBD2 covers 10 bases. The CDR3 is 19 amino acids. Germline V lookup: CDR1 LGHNA, CDR2 YSLEER. V shed 0 bases and J 5 bases; nucleotides not matched to a gene: 16. CDR3 sequence reads: CASSQEKASGSLFPHEQYF. Written as DNA, the CDR3 is TGCGCCAGCAGCCAAGAGAAGGCTAGCGGGAGTCTCTTCCCTCACGAGCAGTACTTC.

Only a few counts were recorded for this clone. The V call is TRBV4-1, the J call TRBJ2-1; 8 bases are a match to TRBD2. This CDR3 comprises 15 residues. V shed 1 base and J 7 bases; nucleotides not matched to a gene: 6. Germline V gene lookup returns CDR1 MGHRA and CDR2 YSYEKL. The CDR3 DNA is TGCGCCAGCAGCCAAGGCGGGGGGCTATGGAATGAGCAGTTCTTC. It translates to CASSQGGGLWNEQFF.

This clone was observed a single time. The chain links TRBV7-2 to TRBJ1-2; D is possibly TRBD1 (6 bases). The CDR3 contains 13 residues. V gave up 6 bases and J gave up 4 bases, with 12 bases separating them. Germline CDR1 and CDR2: SGHTA and FQGNSA. The CDR3 nucleotides are TGTGCCAGCAGTAGGGACAAGACCTATGGCTACACCTTC. The encoded protein is CASSRDKTYGYTF.

The V call is TRBV2, the J call TRBJ1-1; D remains ambiguous. Trimming cost V 6 bases and J 1 base, with 3 bases left between them. Germline CDR1 is SNHLY and CDR2 is FYNNEI. This CDR3 spans 11 amino acids. The CDR3 DNA reads as TGTGCCAGCAGCCGGAACACTGAAGCTTTCTTT. As protein: CASSRNTEAFF. Together with reference TRBV2 and TRBJ1-1, the CDR3 gives the full variable domain: EPEVTQTPSHQVTQMGQEVILRCVPISNHLYFYWYRQILGQKVEFLVSFYNNEISEKSEIFDDQFSVERPDGSNFTLKIRSTKLEDSAMYFCASSRNTEAFFGQGTRLTVV.

Details on this clone: The sample carries other DNA sequences with the same CDR3. The CDR3, as DNA: TGCGCCAGCAGCTCCGGACAGAGAAATACCGGGGAGCTGTTTTTT. Translated: CASSSGQRNTGELFF. The gene calls are TRBV5-1 and TRBJ2-2; a possible D gene is TRBD1 (6 bases). This CDR3 is built from 15 residues. Germline CDR1 reads SGHRS; CDR2 reads YFSETQ. Trimming took 3 bases from V and 5 from J, leaving 14 bases between them.

This clone was seen just once. J is TRBJ1-5 and V is TRBV10-3; 8 nucleotides align to TRBD1. The length of the CDR3 is 13 residues. The V gene's germline CDR1 is ENHRY and CDR2 SYGVKD. Trimming cost V 7 bases and J 7 bases; bases outside gene matches: 6. In nucleotides, the CDR3 is TGTGCCATCAATCAGGGGGCTGGGCAGCCCCAGCATTTT. Protein: CAINQGAGQPQHF.